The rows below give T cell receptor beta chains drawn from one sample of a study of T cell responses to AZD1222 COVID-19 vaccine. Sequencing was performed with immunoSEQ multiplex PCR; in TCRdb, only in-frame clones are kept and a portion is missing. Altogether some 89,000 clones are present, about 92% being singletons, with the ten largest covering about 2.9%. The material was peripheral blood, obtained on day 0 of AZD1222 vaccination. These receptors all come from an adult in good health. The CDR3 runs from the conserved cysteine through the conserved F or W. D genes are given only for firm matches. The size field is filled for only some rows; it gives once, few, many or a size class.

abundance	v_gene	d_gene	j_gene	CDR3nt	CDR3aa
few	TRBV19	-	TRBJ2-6	TGTGCCAGCCACACCGGTGGCGGGGCCAACGTCCTGACTTTC	CASHTGGGANVLTF
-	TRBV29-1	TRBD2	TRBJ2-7	TGCAGCGCCAGAAGGGGTACTAGCGGGGACTCCTACGAGCAGTACTTC	CSARRGTSGDSYEQYF
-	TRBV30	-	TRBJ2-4	TGTGCCTGGAGTAGCCATAGCGGTTTAAACATTCAGTACTTC	CAWSSHSGLNIQYF
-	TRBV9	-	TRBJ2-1	TGTGCCAGCAGCGCGGAGAGGCACAATGAGCAGTTCTTC	CASSAERHNEQFF
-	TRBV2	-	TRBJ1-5	TGTGCCAGCAGCCGAAGGGAGGGCAATCAGCCCCAGCATTTT	CASSRREGNQPQHF
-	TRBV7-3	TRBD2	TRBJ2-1	TGTGCCAGCAGCATCGGGGCGGGGGACTACAATGAGCAGTTCTTC	CASSIGAGDYNEQFF
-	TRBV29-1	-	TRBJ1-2	TGCAGCGTTGAAGGGAACTATGGCTACACCTTC	CSVEGNYGYTF
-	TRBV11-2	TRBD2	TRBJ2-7	TGTGCCAGCAGCCAGAGGGTAACTAGCGGGAATCACGAGCAGTACTTC	CASSQRVTSGNHEQYF
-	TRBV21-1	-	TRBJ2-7	TGTGCCAGCTCGGGGCAGTACTTC	CASSGQYF
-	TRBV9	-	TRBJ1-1	TGTGCCAGCAGCGTAGTCACCCCGTCTAGAGACACTGAAGCTTTCTTT	CASSVVTPSRDTEAFF
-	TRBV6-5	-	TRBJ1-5	TGTGCCAGCAGTCCTCGGCACAGCAATCAGCCCCAGCATTTT	CASSPRHSNQPQHF
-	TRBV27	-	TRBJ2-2	TGTGCCAGCAGTTTCGGGGGAGGCAGGATCGGGGAGCTGTTTTTT	CASSFGGGRIGELFF
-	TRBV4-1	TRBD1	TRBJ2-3	TGCGCCAGCAGCCAATGGACAGGGGGAAGCACAGATACGCAGTATTTT	CASSQWTGGSTDTQYF
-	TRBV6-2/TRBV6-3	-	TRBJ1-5	TGTGCCAGCAGTTACCCCGGGGGCGGGCAGCCCCAGCATTTT	CASSYPGGGQPQHF
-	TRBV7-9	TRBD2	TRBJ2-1	TGTGCCAGCAGCTTAGCCTGGTCTAGCGGGCTTAATGAGCAGTTCTTC	CASSLAWSSGLNEQFF
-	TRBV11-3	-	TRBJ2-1	TGTGCCAGCAGCTTGGACCCTGGCGTGGGGCAGTTCTTC	CASSLDPGVGQFF
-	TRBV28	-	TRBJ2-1	TGTGCCAGCAGTTTGTCATACGGGAGAGAACTCAATGAGCAGTTCTTC	CASSLSYGRELNEQFF
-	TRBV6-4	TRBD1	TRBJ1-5	TGTGCCAGCAGTGAAGGGGGCGCGAATCAGCCCCAGCATTTT	CASSEGGANQPQHF
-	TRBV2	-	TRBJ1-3	TGTGCCAGCAGTAGAGAGGGGGACCTCTCTGGAAACACCATATATTTT	CASSREGDLSGNTIYF
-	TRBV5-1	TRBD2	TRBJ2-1	TGCGCCAGCAGCAGAACTAGCGGGGGGGTTTACAATGAGCAGTTCTTC	CASSRTSGGVYNEQFF
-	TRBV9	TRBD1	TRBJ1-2	TGTGCCAGCAGCACAGGGACAGGGAAGAAGGTAGCGGACTATGGCTACACCTTC	CASSTGTGKKVADYGYTF
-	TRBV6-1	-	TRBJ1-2	TGTGCCAGCAGTGAATTCCCGGAGGACAGAGGTGGATATGGCTACACCTTC	CASSEFPEDRGGYGYTF
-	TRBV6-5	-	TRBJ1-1	TGTGCCAGCAGTACCCAGGGACGCCTCGGCACTGAAGCTTTCTTT	CASSTQGRLGTEAFF
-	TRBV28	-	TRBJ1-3	TGTGCCAGCAGATGGGGGGTCGAGGGAAACACCATATATTTT	CASRWGVEGNTIYF
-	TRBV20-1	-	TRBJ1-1	TGCAGTGCTAGTAAGCGAGGGGGGGGACCTCCTGAAGCTTTCTTT	CSASKRGGGPPEAFF
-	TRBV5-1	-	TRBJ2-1	TGCGCCAGCAGCCTAACGACTCCCTACAATGAGCAGTTCTTC	CASSLTTPYNEQFF
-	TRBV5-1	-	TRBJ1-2	TGCGCCAGCAGCTTAGGGGGTAAGGATGGCTACACCTTC	CASSLGGKDGYTF
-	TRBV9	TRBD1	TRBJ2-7	TGTGCCAGCAGCGAGGGGGACAGGGGACCCTACGAGCAGTACTTC	CASSEGDRGPYEQYF
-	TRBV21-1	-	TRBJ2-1	TGTGCCAGCAGCACGCCGACAGGGGGAAGTGACAATGAGCAGTTCTTC	CASSTPTGGSDNEQFF
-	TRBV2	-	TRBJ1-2	TGTGCCAGCATGCAGGGCCCCTTCTATGGCTACACCTTC	CASMQGPFYGYTF
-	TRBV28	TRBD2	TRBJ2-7	TGTGCCAGCAGTTTCTCCAGCGGGAGGCGTTACACCTACGAGCAGTACTTC	CASSFSSGRRYTYEQYF
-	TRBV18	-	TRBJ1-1	TGTGCCAGCTCACTCGGGGGCCTCCAGAACACTGAAGCTTTCTTT	CASSLGGLQNTEAFF
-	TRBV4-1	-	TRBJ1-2	TGCGCCAGCAGCCAAGATCAGGGGCCGGGCCTAAATGGCTACACCTTC	CASSQDQGPGLNGYTF
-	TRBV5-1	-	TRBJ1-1	TGCGCCAGCAGCTTTTCGAGTGAGTTAAACACTGAAGCTTTCTTT	CASSFSSELNTEAFF
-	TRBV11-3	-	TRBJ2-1	TGTGCCAGCAGCCGGGGCAATGAGCAGTTCTTC	CASSRGNEQFF
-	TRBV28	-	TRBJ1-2	TGTGCCAGCAGTTCACCGACAGTGCTCTCTTCTAACTATGGCTACACCTTC	CASSSPTVLSSNYGYTF
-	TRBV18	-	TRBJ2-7	TGTGCCAGCTCTGGCCGAGGCAGGGCCTACGAGCAGTACTTC	CASSGRGRAYEQYF
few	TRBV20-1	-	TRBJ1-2	TGCAGTGCTAGTTCCTCTGGGACGGAACCCTTC	CSASSSGTEPF
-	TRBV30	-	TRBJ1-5	TGTGCCTGGAGTAGGGGCCCTAATCAGCCCCAGCATTTT	CAWSRGPNQPQHF
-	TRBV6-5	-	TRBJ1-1	TGTGCCAGCAGCCTACGAGACGGGGCGGGGACTGAAGCTTTCTTT	CASSLRDGAGTEAFF
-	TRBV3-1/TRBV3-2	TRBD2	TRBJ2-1	TGTGCCAGCAGCCCGCTAGCGGGAGTCCTCTATGAGCAGTTCTTC	CASSPLAGVLYEQFF
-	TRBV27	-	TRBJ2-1	TGTGCCAGCAGTTTACTGGATGGCCGATCCCACAATGAGCAGTTCTTC	CASSLLDGRSHNEQFF
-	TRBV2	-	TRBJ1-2	TGTGCCAGCAGTGAAGCGGGTGTGGGGTCCGCCGGCTACACCTTC	CASSEAGVGSAGYTF
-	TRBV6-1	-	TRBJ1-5	TGTGCCAGCAGTGAACAGGGTAGCAATCAGCCCCAGCATTTT	CASSEQGSNQPQHF
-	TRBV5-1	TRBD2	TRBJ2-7	TGCGCCAGTCCCGGGACTAGCGGGTTCTACGAGCAGTACTTC	CASPGTSGFYEQYF
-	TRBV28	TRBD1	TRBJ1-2	TGTGCCAGCAGTTTAGGGACAGGATCAACATTCTATGGCTACACCTTC	CASSLGTGSTFYGYTF
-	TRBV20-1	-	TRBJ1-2	TGCAGTGCTAGAGTCGGGGTCGGATTAAACTTC	CSARVGVGLNF
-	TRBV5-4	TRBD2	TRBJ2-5	TGTGCCAGCAGCTTCCGAGGGACTAGCGGGGCCCGGGGAGAGACCCAGTACTTC	CASSFRGTSGARGETQYF
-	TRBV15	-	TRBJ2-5	TGTGCCACCAGCAGAGATCGGGCCACGGAAGGGACCCAGTACTTC	CATSRDRATEGTQYF
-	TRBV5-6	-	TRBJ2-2	TGTGCCAGCAGCCTCGGGATAGGGGAGCTGTTTTTT	CASSLGIGELFF
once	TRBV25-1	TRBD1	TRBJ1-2	TGTGCCAGCAGTCAGGGGGGAGGGTATGGCTACACCTTC	CASSQGGGYGYTF
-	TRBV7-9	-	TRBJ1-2	TGTGCCAGCAGCTTTAGCCCTGGGTATGGCTACACCTTC	CASSFSPGYGYTF
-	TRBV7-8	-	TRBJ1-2	TGTGCCAGCAGCTTAGAGACGGGCAACTATGGCTACACCTTC	CASSLETGNYGYTF
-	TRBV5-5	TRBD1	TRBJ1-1	TGTGCCAGCAGCCGATGGGGACAGACGAACACTGAAGCTTTCTTT	CASSRWGQTNTEAFF
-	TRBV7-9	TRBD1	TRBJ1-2	TGTGCCAGCAGCTCAACTCCCCCAGACAGGGTTAACTATGGCTACACCTTC	CASSSTPPDRVNYGYTF
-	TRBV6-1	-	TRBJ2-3	TGTGCCAGCAGTGAATTAATTGGTAGAGACAAGTATTTT	CASSELIGRDKYF
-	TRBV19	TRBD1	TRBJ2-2	TGTGCCAGTAGTATAGATCTTGCGACAGGGATCACCGGGGAGCTGTTTTTT	CASSIDLATGITGELFF
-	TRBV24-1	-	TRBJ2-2	TGTGCCACCAGTGGCAGTCACCCCGGGGAGCTGTTTTTT	CATSGSHPGELFF
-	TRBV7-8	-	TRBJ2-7	TGTGCCAGCACCGCGGGGACACGGGTTGGAGAGCAGTACTTC	CASTAGTRVGEQYF
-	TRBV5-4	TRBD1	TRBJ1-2	TGTGCCAGCAGCTGGCCCGGGACAGGGGCGACTGGGACCTATGGCTACACCTTC	CASSWPGTGATGTYGYTF